The 27 T cell receptor beta chains reported below all come from one sample, sequenced in a study of blood T cell repertoires in COVID-19. The table came from immunoSEQ multiplex PCR; TCRdb's copy has only in-frame clones and leaves some out. The data hold around 230,000 clones, with around 78% observed a single time. Source material: peripheral blood. The receptor source for this set is a woman in her 70s with active or convalescent COVID-19.

In its sample, this clone was seen once. The CDR3 region has the DNA TGTGCCAGCAGTCCCGCGGGGGGCACAGATACGCAGTATTTT. It encodes CASSPAGGTDTQYF. The V and J genes are TRBV6-5 and TRBJ2-3; TRBD2 matches 7 bases. This CDR3 spans 14 amino acids. Germline V gives CDR1 MNHEY, CDR2 SVGAGI. With V trimmed by 5 bases and J by 1 base, 3 bases remained unmatched.

The chain is built from TRBV2 and TRBJ2-2; D perhaps matches TRBD2 (6 bases). CDR3 length: 16 amino acids. Germline CDR1 reads SNHLY; CDR2 reads FYNNEI. The V and J ends lost 6 bases and 0 bases respectively, with 14 bases between them. CDR3 amino acids: CASSSFGTANTGELFF. In nucleotides, the CDR3 is TGTGCCAGCAGCTCGTTCGGGACTGCGAACACCGGGGAGCTGTTTTTT.

The chain employs TRBV28 and TRBJ2-5; 7 bases line up with TRBD2. Germline values: CDR1 MDHEN, CDR2 SYDVKM. With 8 bases clipped from V and 9 bases from J, the junction kept 15 bases outside the gene matches. The CDR3 is 14 amino acids. The CDR3 protein is CASLTLADPRAQYF. The CDR3 region has the DNA TGTGCCAGCTTAACTCTAGCGGACCCGAGGGCCCAGTACTTC. Supplemented by reference TRBV28 and TRBJ2-5, the full variable domain reads DVKVTQSSRYLVKRTGEKVFLECVQDMDHENMFWYRQDPGLGLRLIYFSYDVKMKEKGDIPEGYSVSREKKERFSLILESASTNQTSMYLCASLTLADPRAQYFGPGTRLLVL.

This clone occurred a few times. CDR3 sequence: CASSSRPLRGENSYNEQFF. The CDR3 coding sequence is TGCGCCAGCAGCTCCAGACCCCTCCGCGGGGAAAACTCCTACAATGAGCAGTTCTTC. The genes are TRBV5-1 and TRBJ2-1, with TRBD2 as a possible D gene (6 bases). This CDR3 region has 19 residues. From germline, CDR1 is SGHRS and CDR2 YFSETQ. V lost 3 bases to trimming and J lost 0 bases, with 22 bases between them.

The chain links TRBV7-2 to TRBJ1-1; D is possibly TRBD1 (6 bases). The CDR3 runs to 14 residues. Trimming cost V 3 bases and J 6 bases, with 14 bases left between them. Germline-derived CDR1 and CDR2 are SGHTA and FQGNSA. The CDR3 region is CASSFLVRGPEAFF. CDR3 nucleotides: TGTGCCAGCAGCTTTCTTGTCAGGGGCCCTGAAGCTTTCTTT.

The gene calls are TRBV7-2 and TRBJ1-4; 9 nucleotides align to TRBD1. The germline CDR1 and CDR2 sequences are SGHTA and FQGNSA. Trimming took 1 base from V and 7 from J; bases not matched to a gene: 4. This CDR3 contains 15 residues. The CDR3 DNA follows: TGTGCCAGCAGCTTAGGACAGGGGGTTAGTGAAAAACTGTTTTTT. Protein: CASSLGQGVSEKLFF.

The gene calls are TRBV28 and TRBJ1-5; D call uncertain. The CDR3 spans 14 residues. CDR1 and CDR2 (germline): MDHEN, SYDVKM. The V end was cut by 5 bases, the J end by 4 bases, with 12 bases between. Here the CDR3 reads CASSPQYYNQPQHF. In nucleotides, the CDR3 is TGTGCCAGCAGTCCACAGTATTATAATCAGCCCCAGCATTTT.

The rearrangement joins TRBV4-2 to TRBJ1-5; no definite D call. The CDR3 has 16 residues. Trimming removed 1 base from V and 0 bases from J, with 10 bases in between. Germline V CDR1 and CDR2: LGHNA, YNFKEQ. The CDR3 reads CASSQVARNSNQPQHF. DNA of the CDR3: TGTGCCAGCAGCCAAGTCGCCAGAAATAGCAATCAGCCCCAGCATTTT.

J is TRBJ2-1 and V is TRBV18; D is undetermined. The V end was cut by 4 bases, the J end by 0 bases, with 4 bases between. Germline V lookup: CDR1 KGHSH, CDR2 LQKENI. The CDR3 has 13 amino acids. CDR3 DNA: TGTGCCAGCTCACGAGCCTCCTACAATGAGCAGTTCTTC. Protein product: CASSRASYNEQFF. The complete variable domain, with remaining parts taken from reference TRBV18 and TRBJ2-1, reads NAGVMQNPRHLVRRRGQEARLRCSPMKGHSHVYWYRQLPEEGLKFMVYLQKENIIDESGMPKERFSAEFPKEGPSILRIQQVVRGDSAAYFCASSRASYNEQFFGPGTRLTVL.

The V gene is TRBV18, the J gene TRBJ1-5; no firm D call. Trimming removed 2 bases from V and 6 bases from J, with 23 bases in between. CDR1 is KGHSH, CDR2 LQKENI, per germline. CDR3 length: 18 residues. CDR3: CASSPTVGYREDGQPQHF. As DNA, the CDR3 is TGTGCCAGCTCACCAACCGTGGGGTATAGGGAGGATGGTCAGCCCCAGCATTTT.

This chain links TRBV28 with TRBJ2-7, with 9 nucleotides matching TRBD1. Germline values: CDR1 MDHEN, CDR2 SYDVKM. The CDR3 consists of 14 residues. Trimming removed 6 bases from V and 4 bases from J; junction bases left unmatched: 7. The CDR3 region has the DNA TGTGCCAGCAGCAGTACAGGGGGCTTATACGAGCAGTACTTC. It codes for CASSSTGGLYEQYF.

In its sample, this clone was seen once. The rearrangement links TRBV10-3 to TRBJ1-2; D unclear. Germline CDR1 and CDR2: ENHRY and SYGVKD. Trimming stripped 4 bases from V and 8 bases from J, with 11 bases between. The CDR3 consists of 12 residues. CDR3: CAISGPERGYTF. As DNA, the CDR3 is TGTGCCATCAGTGGACCGGAGCGGGGCTACACCTTC.

There are a few counts of this clone. The genes are TRBV5-1 and TRBJ1-3; D unclear. CDR1 is SGHRS and CDR2 is YFSETQ in the germline V gene. The CDR3 is 13 amino acids. Trimming took off 0 bases at V and 7 bases at J, with 8 bases between the two ends. The CDR3 nucleotides read TGCGCCAGCAGCTTGGACTGGGAGAACACCATATATTTT. This translates into CASSLDWENTIYF.

The rearrangement uses TRBV13 and TRBJ2-7; TRBD2 agrees at 14 bases. Per the germline V gene, CDR1 is PRHDT and CDR2 is FYEKMQ (reference sequence). Trimming cost V 3 bases and J 6 bases; bases outside gene matches: 4. The CDR3 extends over 15 amino acids. CDR3: CASSFLTSGRGEQYF. The DNA for the CDR3 is TGTGCCAGCAGCTTTTTGACTAGCGGGAGGGGCGAGCAGTACTTC.

The chain carries TRBV27 and TRBJ2-6; D may be TRBD2 (7 bases). The CDR3 extends over 16 amino acids. Looked up from germline, CDR1 is MNHEY and CDR2 is SMNVEV (reference sequence). The V gene lost 1 base and the J gene lost 2 bases, with 9 bases spanning the gap. This CDR3 is CASSLFGGPGANVLTF. DNA for the CDR3: TGTGCCAGCAGTTTATTCGGGGGGCCTGGGGCCAACGTCCTGACTTTC.

The sample holds a few counts of this clone. J is TRBJ2-7 and V is TRBV7-7; 7 positions agree with TRBD2. Germline V gene sequence: CDR1 SSHAT, CDR2 FNYEAQ (reference sequence). The CDR3 sequence is 14 residues long. With 4 bases clipped from V and 7 bases from J, the junction kept 10 bases outside the gene matches. CDR3 in amino acids: CASSSGTILGEQYF. The CDR3, as DNA: TGTGCCAGCAGCTCCGGGACTATCCTCGGGGAGCAGTACTTC.

In the case of this clone: At the DNA level, this CDR3 is encoded by other sequences in the same sample as well. The chain employs TRBV30 and TRBJ1-5; D not certain. The V and J ends lost 0 bases and 2 bases respectively, with 5 bases between them. CDR3 size: 13 residues. CDR1 and CDR2 from the germline V gene are GTSNPN and SVGIG (reference sequence). The DNA for the CDR3 is TGTGCCTGGAGTGTACGGGGCAATCAGCCCCAGCATTTT. Its protein product is CAWSVRGNQPQHF.

The CDR3 protein is CASSSLGEGLYEQYF. CDR3 sequence (DNA): TGTGCCAGCAGTTCCCTCGGGGAGGGTCTCTACGAGCAGTACTTC. The chain has TRBV6-5 and TRBJ2-7; 7 bases are shared with TRBD2. The CDR3 covers 15 residues. J gave up 3 bases and V 4 bases, and 9 bases lay outside the gene matches. Per germline, CDR1 MNHEY and CDR2 SVGAGI.

The V and J genes are TRBV24-1 and TRBJ2-7, with D unresolved. The CDR3 consists of 12 residues. Germline loops: CDR1 KGHDR, CDR2 SFDVKD. Trimming cost V 5 bases and J 3 bases, with 7 bases left between them. CDR3 region: CATSGRVYEQYF. The DNA for the CDR3 is TGTGCCACCAGTGGCCGGGTCTACGAGCAGTACTTC.

The chain joins TRBV2 to TRBJ1-3; D is perhaps TRBD1 (5 bases). Germline V gene sequence: CDR1 SNHLY, CDR2 FYNNEI. Trimming took 5 bases from V and 0 from J, leaving 11 bases between them. The CDR3 totals 15 residues. DNA for the CDR3: TGTGCCAGCAGTTTGGGACTTTACTCTGGAAACACCATATATTTT. This gives the protein CASSLGLYSGNTIYF.

This rearrangement joins TRBV4-3 to TRBJ1-2; TRBD1 aligns across 7 bases. CDR1 is LGHNA and CDR2 is YSLEER in the germline V gene. The CDR3 consists of 14 residues. Germline trimming cut 0 bases from V and 8 bases from J; bases unmatched to any gene: 6. The CDR3 sequence: CASSQETRGVGYTF. The CDR3 DNA reads TGCGCCAGCAGCCAAGAGACCAGGGGGGTAGGCTACACCTTC.

The rearrangement links TRBV6-5 to TRBJ1-2; D remains ambiguous. This CDR3 has 12 residues. The germline V and J ends were trimmed by 5 bases and 2 bases, with 6 bases remaining between them. From germline, CDR1 is MNHEY and CDR2 SVGAGI. As DNA, the CDR3 is TGTGCCAGCAGTCTGCTAAACTATGGCTACACCTTC. Protein: CASSLLNYGYTF.

This clone was recorded once. The V call is TRBV11-2, the J call TRBJ2-7, with D tentatively TRBD2 (5 bases). Germline CDR1 reads SGHAT; CDR2 reads FQNNGV. The V and J ends lost 5 bases and 7 bases respectively, with 12 bases between them. The CDR3 contains 12 residues. CDR3 coding DNA: TGTGCCAGCAGCAAAACAGAGGGTGAGCAGTACTTC. This gives the protein CASSKTEGEQYF.

The chain recombines TRBV18 with TRBJ1-1; D remains ambiguous. The V gene lost 2 bases and the J gene lost 2 bases, with 9 bases spanning the gap. The CDR3 covers 14 residues. Germline V gene lookup returns CDR1 KGHSH and CDR2 LQKENI. CDR3 sequence (DNA): TGTGCCAGCTCACCAATCCGGTCAAACACTGAAGCTTTCTTT. Its protein is CASSPIRSNTEAFF.

The rearrangement uses TRBV29-1 and TRBJ2-7, with TRBD1 identical over 9 bases. The CDR3 covers 13 residues. The trim removed 4 bases at V and 5 bases at J, leaving 6 bases unmatched. Germline CDR1 SQVTM, CDR2 ANQGSEA. The CDR3 coding sequence is TGCAGCGTTGCCGGACAGGGGCGGGACGAGCAGTACTTC. Its protein product is CSVAGQGRDEQYF.

The chain carries TRBV7-2 and TRBJ2-7, with 7 bases aligning to TRBD2. Losses at the gene ends were 4 bases for V and 5 bases for J; bases not matched to a gene: 11. This CDR3 spans 15 amino acids. Germline V gene data show CDR1 as SGHTA and CDR2 as FQGNSA. The CDR3 coding sequence is TGTGCCAGCAGCTCTACTAGCGATCTTGCCCACGAGCAGTACTTC. Translating gives CASSSTSDLAHEQYF.

The chain has TRBV29-1 and TRBJ2-5, with 10 nucleotides matching TRBD2. Looked up from germline, CDR1 is SQVTM and CDR2 is ANQGSEA. The J segment lost 1 base and the V segment lost 8 bases, leaving 7 bases of the junction unmatched. There are 14 residues in the CDR3. The CDR3 reads CSLSGGAFQETQYF. The CDR3 nucleotides read TGCAGCCTCAGCGGGGGGGCATTCCAAGAGACCCAGTACTTC.